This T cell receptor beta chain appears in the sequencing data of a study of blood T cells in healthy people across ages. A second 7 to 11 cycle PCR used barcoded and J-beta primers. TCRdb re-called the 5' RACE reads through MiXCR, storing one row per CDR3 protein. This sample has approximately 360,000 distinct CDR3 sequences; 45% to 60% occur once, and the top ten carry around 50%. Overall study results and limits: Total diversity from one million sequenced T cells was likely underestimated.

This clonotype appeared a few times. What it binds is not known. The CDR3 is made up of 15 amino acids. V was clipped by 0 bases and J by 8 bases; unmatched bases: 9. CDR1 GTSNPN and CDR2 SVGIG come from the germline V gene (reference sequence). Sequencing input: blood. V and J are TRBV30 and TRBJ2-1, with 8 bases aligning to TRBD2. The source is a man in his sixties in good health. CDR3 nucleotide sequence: TGTGCCTGGAGTGTACGGAGCGGGGGAGGCGATGAGCAGTTCTTC. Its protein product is CAWSVRSGGGDEQFF.